Listed here is a single TCR beta chain. The repertoire was sequenced with immunoSEQ multiplex PCR; TCRdb's copy has only in-frame clones and lacks some. The sample consists of 200,000 to 300,000 clones, roughly nine tenths of them appearing once. These data come from a study of blood T cell repertoires in COVID-19. CDR3 size: 15 residues. With 5 bases clipped from V and 2 bases from J, the junction kept 9 bases outside the gene matches. Germline CDR1 is MDHEN and CDR2 is SYDVKM. Sequenced material: peripheral blood. The receptor's source is a man in his fifties or sixties who had recovered from COVID-19. This sequence joins TRBV28 and TRBJ2-7; 7 bases fit TRBD1. Here the CDR3 DNA reads TGTGCCAGCAGTCCTTGGTCAGGGGGAACCTACGAGCAGTACTTC. It is translated as CASSPWSGGTYEQYF.